This TCR beta chain was sequenced in a study of blood T cell repertoires in COVID-19. Study details: Samples came from the United States, Italy and Spain, spanning acute and convalescent COVID-19. PBMCs, B-cell-depleted T cells, or T cells were the source of the cDNA or gDNA that made up the material.

This clone was counted a single time. In the source study's methods: Quantification of nucleated cells was approximated via reference gene primer amplification. TCRdb's table, derived via immunoSEQ multiplex PCR, lists solely in-frame clones and lacks some. V and J calls and clone size follow that table, whereas D and trimming were derived from the DNA. The sample comprises fewer than 200,000 clones, roughly 76% of which are singletons, and roughly 8.8% rests with the top ten. Per the germline V gene, CDR1 is SGHTA and CDR2 is FQGNSA. V was pared by 5 bases and J by 3 bases, with 16 bases between. This CDR3 has 15 amino acids.

Sequenced sample: peripheral blood. V usage is TRBV7-2 and J usage is TRBJ1-2; D possibly corresponds to TRBD1 (6 bases). The sequence came from a woman in her 50s with active or convalescent COVID-19. Written as DNA, the CDR3 is TGTGCCAGCAGCAAAACAGGGAACGGAGACTATGGCTACACCTTC. It yields the protein CASSKTGNGDYGYTF.